This T cell receptor (beta chain) was sequenced for a study of technical replicates of blood from a handful of donors (dated by TCRdb to the late 2010s). For this clone: Its antigen is currently not known. Nothing much larger sits one base from this clone, and base qualities are not available.

Library preparation used the immunoSEQ multiplex PCR assay. The table comes from immuneACCESS by way of TCRdb, which keeps in-frame sequences with V and J called. Part of the clones is missing from these tables; in studies checked, under half for an unresolved V gene and the rest for unknown reasons. The sample has tens of thousands of clones on record, around 92% of them singletons. The ten largest clones add up to about 0.4% of the sample. The germline V and J ends show losses of 1 base and 6 bases respectively, and no gene match explains 6 bases of the junction. Inclusive of the bounding cysteine and phenylalanine, the CDR3 is 15 residues long. The kept DNA is CDR3 alone, 45 bases in frame from the first base. Reading the germline V gene gives CDR1 SGHTA and CDR2 FQGTGA.

This TCR was recovered from a human donor in good health. The V and J genes are TRBV7-3 and TRBJ1-2, and TRBD1 aligns with 9 junction nucleotides. Material: T cells isolated from PBMCs. At the DNA level, the sequence is TGTGCCAGCAGCTTAAAACGGGACAGGGTACATGGCTACACCTTC. Translated, this is CASSLKRDRVHGYTF.